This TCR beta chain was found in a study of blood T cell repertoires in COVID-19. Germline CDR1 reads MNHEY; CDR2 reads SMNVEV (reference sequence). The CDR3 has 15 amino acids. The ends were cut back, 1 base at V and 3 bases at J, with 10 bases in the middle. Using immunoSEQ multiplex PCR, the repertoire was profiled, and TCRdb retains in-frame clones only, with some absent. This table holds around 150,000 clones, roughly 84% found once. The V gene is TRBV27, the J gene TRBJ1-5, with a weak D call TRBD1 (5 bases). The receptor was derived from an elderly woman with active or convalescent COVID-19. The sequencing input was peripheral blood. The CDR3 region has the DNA TGTGCCAGCAGTTTATTGGGGCAGTACAATCAGCCCCAGCATTTT. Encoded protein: CASSLLGQYNQPQHF.